The TCR beta chain described here comes from a study of beta chain features in type 1 diabetes. Whole-study context: Patients shared similar age, gender and cell yields with healthy donors.

The CDR3 is made up of 14 amino acids. Germline V CDR1 and CDR2: KGHSH, LQKENI. V was cut by 4 bases and J by 4 bases, with 14 bases left in between. Details on this clone: Its antigen is unidentified.

Study findings and constraints: A potential influence of HLA type upon TCRB rearrangement remained unresolved herein. A greater similarity of naive, central memory and Treg TCRB repertoires was seen among patients than among healthy donors. Diminished insertions and augmented deletions at VDJ junctions characterized type 1 diabetes patients. There was a moderate but significant shortening of TCRB CDR3s in all four CD4+ subsets of Type 1 diabetes patients.

Reverse transcribing all isolated RNA meant expressed TCRB transcripts were sequenced. Assay used: immunoSEQ multiplex PCR; TCRdb lists only in-frame clones, some missing. The sample consists of about 340,000 clones, around an eighth of them appearing once. Sequenced: naive CD4+ T cells from blood. The sequence derives from a woman aged 18-29 years with type 1 diabetes. This rearrangement joins TRBV18 to TRBJ2-7, with D possibly being TRBD1 (6 bases). DNA of the CDR3: TGTGCCAGCTCACTACAGGGAGAGCTATACGAGCAGTACTTC. It specifies CASSLQGELYEQYF. The full variable domain, with the rest looked up from reference TRBV18 and TRBJ2-7, is NAGVMQNPRHLVRRRGQEARLRCSPMKGHSHVYWYRQLPEEGLKFMVYLQKENIIDESGMPKERFSAEFPKEGPSILRIQQVVRGDSAAYFCASSLQGELYEQYFGPGTRLTVT.